Each of the 20 T cell receptor beta chains below was sequenced from the same sample in a study of T cells in localized non-small cell lung cancer. The repertoire was sequenced with immunoSEQ multiplex PCR; TCRdb's copy has only in-frame clones and lacks some. The sample includes over 10,000 clones, 84% of them seen just once. The input for sequencing was peripheral blood, taken before any cancer treatment. These receptors all stem from a male donor aged 60 or over with stage I squamous cell lung carcinoma.

The gene calls are TRBV4-1 and TRBJ2-2; the D gene is possibly TRBD2 (7 bases). This CDR3 has 13 residues. Germline V CDR1 and CDR2: MGHRA, YSYEKL. The V end lost 4 bases, the J end lost 11 bases, and 14 bases lay between the germline ends. CDR3 sequence (DNA): TGCGCCAGCAGCCTAAGGGGGGGCGTTGAGCTGTTTTTT. Protein: CASSLRGGVELFF.

The chain couples TRBV27 to TRBJ2-5; the D is unclear. The CDR3 spans 13 residues. V was trimmed by 5 bases and J by 5 bases, leaving 12 bases between them. Germline-derived CDR1 and CDR2 are MNHEY and SMNVEV (reference sequence). The chain's CDR3 is CASSPLPPETQYF. The CDR3, as DNA: TGTGCCAGCAGTCCTCTGCCCCCCGAGACCCAGTACTTC.

This clone was observed a handful of times. V gene TRBV6-5 combines with J gene TRBJ1-3; a weak D match, TRBD1 (5 bases). CDR3 length: 14 amino acids. V lost 5 bases to trimming and J lost 2 bases, with 10 bases between them. In germline, CDR1 is MNHEY, CDR2 SVGAGI. CDR3 bases: TGTGCCAGCAGTCGCGTGGGGCCTGGAAACACCATATATTTT. Its protein product is CASSRVGPGNTIYF.

The chain uses TRBV5-1 and TRBJ2-7; 10 bases map to TRBD1. This CDR3 region has 14 residues. Germline V gene sequence: CDR1 SGHRS, CDR2 YFSETQ. The V and J ends lost 4 bases and 5 bases, in that order; junction bases with no gene match: 6. CDR3 coding DNA: TGCGCCAGCAGCCGTCCGGGACAGGGGAACGAGCAGTACTTC. Its translation: CASSRPGQGNEQYF. Using reference TRBV5-1 and TRBJ2-7 for the parts outside the CDR3, the full variable domain is KAGVTQTPRYLIKTRGQQVTLSCSPISGHRSVSWYQQTPGQGLQFLFEYFSETQRNKGNFPGRFSGRQFSNSRSEMNVSTLELGDSALYLCASSRPGQGNEQYFGPGTRLTVT.

This clone was picked up one time. The chain has TRBV27 and TRBJ2-2, with 12 bases matching TRBD2. Losses at the gene ends were 3 bases for V and 5 bases for J; bases not matched to a gene: 13. The length of the CDR3 is 19 residues. Germline V gene lookup returns CDR1 MNHEY and CDR2 SMNVEV (reference sequence). This CDR3 is CASSFLTSGSAWGTGELFF. For the CDR3, the DNA is TGTGCCAGCAGTTTTCTGACTAGCGGGAGTGCCTGGGGTACCGGGGAGCTGTTTTTT.

This chain connects TRBV7-8 to TRBJ2-5; D is uncertain. V lost 5 bases to trimming and J lost 3 bases, with 10 bases between them. The germline gives CDR1 SGHVS, CDR2 FQNEAQ. The CDR3 covers 13 residues. CDR3 nucleotides: TGTGCCAGCAGCAGGCCCCAGGAAGAGACCCAGTACTTC. Its translation is CASSRPQEETQYF.

The chain uses TRBV30 and TRBJ2-7; 8 bases line up with TRBD1. V shed 7 bases, J shed 6 bases, and the junction held 11 bases outside the gene matches. The germline V gene has CDR1 GTSNPN and CDR2 SVGIG (reference sequence). The CDR3 length is 13 residues. CDR3: CAYSGQGMGEQYF. CDR3 coding DNA: TGTGCCTATTCCGGACAGGGAATGGGCGAGCAGTACTTC.

This chain uses TRBV15 with TRBJ2-5, with 12 bases lining up with TRBD2. Trimming removed 0 bases from V and 7 bases from J; junction bases left unmatched: 9. This CDR3 contains 17 residues. Germline V lookup: CDR1 LNHNV, CDR2 YYDKDF (reference sequence). CDR3 region: CATSRDPTSGSLGTQYF. The CDR3, as DNA: TGTGCCACCAGCAGAGATCCGACTAGCGGGAGTTTGGGGACCCAGTACTTC. The whole variable domain, filled in from reference TRBV15 and TRBJ2-5, reads DAMVIQNPRYQVTQFGKPVTLSCSQTLNHNVMYWYQQKSSQAPKLLFHYYDKDFNNEADTPDNFQSRRPNTSFCFLDIRSPGLGDTAMYLCATSRDPTSGSLGTQYFGPGTRLLVL.

The gene calls are TRBV2 and TRBJ2-1, with TRBD2 matching over 7 bases. J gave up 4 bases and V 6 bases, and 9 bases lay outside the gene matches. CDR3 length: 15 residues. Per germline, CDR1 SNHLY and CDR2 FYNNEI. The CDR3 nucleotides read TGTGCCAGCAGGACCGGGAGGAACCCTTACAATGAGCAGTTCTTC. Translating gives CASRTGRNPYNEQFF. The entire variable domain, with the rest obtained from reference TRBV2 and TRBJ2-1, is as follows: EPEVTQTPSHQVTQMGQEVILRCVPISNHLYFYWYRQILGQKVEFLVSFYNNEISEKSEIFDDQFSVERPDGSNFTLKIRSTKLEDSAMYFCASRTGRNPYNEQFFGPGTRLTVL.

This chain joins TRBV19 and TRBJ2-3, with 7 bases identical to TRBD1. Germline V lookup: CDR1 LNHDA, CDR2 SQIVND (reference sequence). V was pared by 5 bases and J by 6 bases, with 8 bases of the junction left unmatched. This CDR3 region has 14 residues. The CDR3 loop reads CASSPDRSADTQYF. DNA for the CDR3: TGTGCCAGTAGTCCGGACAGGTCGGCGGATACGCAGTATTTT.

The chain carries TRBV9 and TRBJ2-5, with 8 bases matching TRBD1. This CDR3 is 13 amino acids long. The V segment lost 4 bases and the J segment 3 bases; nucleotides outside the gene matches: 2. From germline, CDR1 is SGDLS and CDR2 YYNGEE. CDR3 nucleotides: TGTGCCAGCAGCACGACAGGGGAAGAGACCCAGTACTTC. Amino acids: CASSTTGEETQYF. Full variable domain (rest looked up from reference TRBV9 and TRBJ2-5): DSGVTQTPKHLITATGQRVTLRCSPRSGDLSVYWYQQSLDQGLQFLIQYYNGEERAKGNILERFSAQQFPDLHSELNLSSLELGDSALYFCASSTTGEETQYFGPGTRLLVL.

The chain carries TRBV19 and TRBJ1-2, with D unclear. This CDR3 has 15 residues. The germline V gene encodes CDR1 LNHDA and CDR2 SQIVND (reference sequence). V was cut by 5 bases and J by 3 bases, with 16 bases left in between. The chain's CDR3 is CASSLFQSGDYGYTF. Here the CDR3 DNA reads TGTGCCAGTAGTCTGTTCCAGTCCGGGGACTATGGCTACACCTTC.

The rearrangement joins TRBV19 to TRBJ2-1; no clear D gene. V lost 5 bases and J lost 6, with 8 bases in between. Germline-derived CDR1 and CDR2 are LNHDA and SQIVND (reference sequence). This CDR3 has 12 amino acids. CDR3 amino acids: CASSSASNEQFF. The CDR3 DNA reads as TGTGCCAGTAGTTCGGCCAGCAATGAGCAGTTCTTC. Looking up the rest from reference TRBV19 and TRBJ2-1 gives the full variable domain: DGGITQSPKYLFRKEGQNVTLSCEQNLNHDAMYWYRQDPGQGLRLIYYSQIVNDFQKGDIAEGYSVSREKKESFPLTVTSAQKNPTAFYLCASSSASNEQFFGPGTRLTVL.

The J gene is TRBJ1-2, the V gene TRBV5-4, with D uncertain. The germline V gene encodes CDR1 SGHNT and CDR2 YYREEE (reference sequence). Trimming shortened V by 0 bases and J by 8 bases, and 11 bases separated the two germline ends. CDR3 length: 13 residues. In DNA, the CDR3 is TGTGCCAGCAGCTTGGTAGGGCGGGAGGGCTACACCTTC. Translating it yields CASSLVGREGYTF.

This chain connects TRBV29-1 to TRBJ2-3; 13 nucleotides agree with TRBD2. CDR1 is SQVTM, CDR2 ANQGSEA, per germline. This CDR3 is 17 amino acids long. J lost 1 base, V lost 5 bases, and 9 bases had no gene match. The CDR3 loop reads CSVKGLAGAGGTDTQYF. CDR3 DNA: TGCAGCGTTAAAGGACTAGCGGGAGCGGGCGGCACAGATACGCAGTATTTT.

V usage is TRBV2 and J usage is TRBJ1-4; 11 nucleotides agree with TRBD1. The CDR3 length is 15 residues. The germline gives CDR1 SNHLY, CDR2 FYNNEI. Trimming took 6 bases from V and 8 from J; bases not matched to a gene: 8. The CDR3 is CASRDRGRRGEKLFF. CDR3 coding DNA: TGTGCCAGCAGGGACAGGGGGCGCCGGGGGGAAAAACTGTTTTTT.

The chain links TRBV5-1 to TRBJ1-2; D is uncertain. The length of the CDR3 is 13 residues. CDR1 and CDR2 from the germline V gene are SGHRS and YFSETQ. Trimming took off 4 bases at V and 4 bases at J, with 11 bases between the two ends. This chain's CDR3 is CASSLSRVYGYTF. CDR3 DNA sequence: TGCGCCAGCAGCCTATCTCGTGTCTATGGCTACACCTTC.

The CDR3 sequence is CAISGQKDNEQFF. Written as DNA, the CDR3 is TGTGCCATCTCGGGACAAAAAGACAATGAGCAGTTCTTC. The chain couples TRBV10-3 to TRBJ2-1; TRBD1 is a possible D gene (6 bases). Germline-derived CDR1 and CDR2 are ENHRY and SYGVKD. The CDR3 loop spans 13 amino acids. The germline V and J ends were trimmed by 8 bases and 5 bases, with 13 bases remaining between them.

The chain carries TRBV6-1 and TRBJ2-5; D not certain. From germline, CDR1 is MNHNS and CDR2 SASEGT. V shed 2 bases and J shed 3 bases, with 10 bases lying between them. This CDR3 spans 14 amino acids. Here the CDR3 reads CASSENWPKETQYF. CDR3 coding DNA: TGTGCCAGCAGTGAAAATTGGCCTAAAGAGACCCAGTACTTC.

This chain joins TRBV10-1 and TRBJ2-3, with D unresolved. CDR1 is WNHNN, CDR2 SYGVQD, per germline (reference sequence). The CDR3 is made up of 13 amino acids. Trimming took 4 bases from V and 5 from J, leaving 10 bases between them. The CDR3 nucleotides read TGCGCCAGCAGTGGATCTATTCTAGATACGCAGTATTTT. Translated: CASSGSILDTQYF.